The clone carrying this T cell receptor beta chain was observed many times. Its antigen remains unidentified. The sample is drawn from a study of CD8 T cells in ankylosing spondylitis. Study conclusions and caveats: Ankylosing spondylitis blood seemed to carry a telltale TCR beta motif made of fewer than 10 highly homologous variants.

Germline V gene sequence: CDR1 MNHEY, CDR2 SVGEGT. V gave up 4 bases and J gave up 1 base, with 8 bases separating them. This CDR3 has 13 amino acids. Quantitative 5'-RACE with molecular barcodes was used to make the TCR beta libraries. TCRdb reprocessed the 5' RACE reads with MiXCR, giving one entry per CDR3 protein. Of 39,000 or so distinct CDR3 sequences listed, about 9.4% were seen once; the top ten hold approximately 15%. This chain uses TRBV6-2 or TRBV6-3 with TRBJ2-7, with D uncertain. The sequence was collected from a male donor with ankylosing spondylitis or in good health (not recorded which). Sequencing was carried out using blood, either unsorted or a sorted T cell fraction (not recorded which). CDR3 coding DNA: TGTGCCAGCAGTTTCGTACTGTCCTACGAGCAGTACTTC. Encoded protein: CASSFVLSYEQYF.